The clone carrying this TCR beta chain was detected only a few times. Its antigen is unidentified. The investigators reverse transcribed all of the isolated RNA, so they sequenced expressed TCRB transcripts. Deep immunoSEQ sequencing covered naive, central memory and regulatory T cell samples. Assay: immunoSEQ multiplex PCR; the TCRdb copy retains only in-frame clones and omits some. There are roughly 290,000 clones in the sample; about 8.5% occur only once, and roughly 0.94% lies in the top ten. The sample originates from a study of beta chain features in type 1 diabetes. Looking at the study overall: There was similarity between patients and healthy donors in age, gender and cell yields. Findings and limits, study-wide: TCRB CDR3 length was moderately but significantly reduced in all four CD4+ subsets of Type 1 diabetes patients. Naive, central memory and regulatory TCRB repertoires appeared more similar among patients than healthy donors.

There are 15 residues in the CDR3. Trimming took off 1 base at V and 8 bases at J, with 17 bases between the two ends. Germline V gene data show CDR1 as SGHDN and CDR2 as FVKESK. This clonotype was sampled from a woman between 18 and 29 years old in good health. The chain carries TRBV14 and TRBJ1-2; D gene ambiguous. Sequenced: central memory CD4+ T cells from blood. CDR3 in amino acids: CASSQVVGSRLGYTF. The DNA of the CDR3 is TGTGCCAGCAGCCAAGTCGTCGGCAGTCGACTGGGCTACACCTTC.